The 7 T cell receptor beta chains given below trace back to one sample, sequenced in a study of follicular helper T cells after annual influenza vaccination. The sample's time point: 2015-2016 season, pre-vaccination. Data came from immunoSEQ multiplex PCR; TCRdb stores just in-frame clones and leaves some out. This table holds 4,500 to 5,500 clones, 65% to 85% found once. The sequences come from CXCR5+ CD38- circulating T follicular helper cells from blood, collected on the day of influenza vaccination. The subset was: circulating Tfh, non-naive CD4+CXCR5+PD-1+ (ICOS+CD38+ or ICOS-CD38-). These receptors originate from an adult who received the influenza vaccine.

The V call is TRBV5-6, the J call TRBJ2-6; D remains ambiguous. The CDR3 consists of 16 residues. The V and J ends lost 4 bases and 0 bases respectively, with 11 bases between them. CDR1 is SGHDT and CDR2 is YYEEEE in the germline V gene. The CDR3 bases are TGTGCCAGCAGCCGGGTCTTGTACTCTGGGGCCAACGTCCTGACTTTC. The encoded protein is CASSRVLYSGANVLTF. The variable domain in full, completed from reference TRBV5-6 and TRBJ2-6, reads DAGVTQSPTHLIKTRGQQVTLRCSPKSGHDTVSWYQQALGQGPQFIFQYYEEEERQRGNFPDRFSGHQFPNYSSELNVNALLLGDSALYLCASSRVLYSGANVLTFGAGSRLTVL.

This chain uses TRBV27 with TRBJ2-6; D is perhaps TRBD1 (5 bases). CDR1 is MNHEY, CDR2 SMNVEV, per germline (reference sequence). The CDR3 is 16 residues long. The germline V and J ends were trimmed by 6 bases and 0 bases, with 12 bases remaining between them. The CDR3 nucleotides are TGTGCCAGCAGGGCAGGGCTTCGCTCTGGGGCCAACGTCCTGACTTTC. This encodes CASRAGLRSGANVLTF.

V is TRBV19 and J is TRBJ1-1, with D perhaps TRBD1 (6 bases). The germline CDR1 and CDR2 sequences are LNHDA and SQIVND (reference sequence). This CDR3 region has 14 residues. Trimming pared 6 bases from V and 6 bases from J, leaving 17 bases between. The CDR3 reads CASSHTGIESEAFF. The CDR3 DNA follows: TGTGCCAGTAGCCATACAGGGATCGAGTCTGAAGCTTTCTTT.

The chain is built from TRBV6-6 and TRBJ1-1, with 8 bases aligning to TRBD1. Trimming cost V 5 bases and J 6 bases; bases outside gene matches: 11. This CDR3 is built from 15 residues. Germline values: CDR1 MNHNY, CDR2 SVGAGI (reference sequence). The DNA for the CDR3 is TGTGCCAGCAGTCCCGACAGGGGATTTAATGCTGAAGCTTTCTTT. Amino acids: CASSPDRGFNAEAFF.

The rearrangement uses TRBV5-1 and TRBJ2-5, with D uncertain. Germline loops: CDR1 SGHRS, CDR2 YFSETQ. This CDR3 comprises 17 residues. Trimming shortened V by 0 bases and J by 0 bases, and 15 bases separated the two germline ends. The CDR3 loop reads CASSLDGVPTYQETQYF. The CDR3 DNA reads TGCGCCAGCAGCTTGGATGGGGTACCGACGTACCAAGAGACCCAGTACTTC.

The table lists this clone with a count of one. The chain couples TRBV19 to TRBJ1-5, with 7 bases matching TRBD1. CDR3 size: 14 residues. Germline lookup yields CDR1 LNHDA and CDR2 SQIVND (reference sequence). Trimming cost V 4 bases and J 9 bases; bases outside gene matches: 9. The CDR3 region has the DNA TGTGCCAGTAGTAAGGGACAGCCCTCCGTGCCCCAGCATTTT. It specifies CASSKGQPSVPQHF. Based on the CDR3 plus reference TRBV19 and TRBJ1-5, the full variable domain is DGGITQSPKYLFRKEGQNVTLSCEQNLNHDAMYWYRQDPGQGLRLIYYSQIVNDFQKGDIAEGYSVSREKKESFPLTVTSAQKNPTAFYLCASSKGQPSVPQHFGDGTRLSIL.

The rearrangement links TRBV7-9 to TRBJ1-5; TRBD1 might be the D (6 bases). V was cut by 3 bases and J by 3 bases, with 9 bases left in between. CDR1 and CDR2 (germline): SEHNR, FQNEAQ (reference sequence). The CDR3 contains 14 residues. In DNA, the CDR3 is TGTGCCAGCAGCTTGCCGGGACACAATCAGCCCCAGCATTTT. This gives the protein CASSLPGHNQPQHF.